This T cell receptor (beta chain) was documented in a study of technical replicates of blood from several donors. The CDR3 loop spans 13 amino acids. Germline V gives CDR1 SEHNR, CDR2 FQNEAQ (reference sequence). V was cut by 5 bases and J by 2 bases, with 10 bases left in between. Assay: immunoSEQ multiplex PCR; the TCRdb copy retains only in-frame clones and omits some. This table holds around 72,000 clones, 90% to 95% found once. The V call is TRBV7-9, the J call TRBJ2-7, with a tentative D call TRBD1 (6 bases). The source material was T cells isolated from PBMCs. The receptor's source is a human donor in good health. Some clones in this sample may be carry-over from other donors' samples. This chain's CDR3 is CASSRQDAYEQYF. CDR3 nucleotide sequence: TGTGCCAGCAGCCGACAGGACGCCTACGAGCAGTACTTC.